The 27 T cell receptor beta chains listed next were all sequenced from one sample in a study of cytomegalovirus exposure and HLA in healthy donors. The PCR contained 60 Vbeta and 13 Jbeta primers. Sequencing was performed with immunoSEQ multiplex PCR; in TCRdb, only in-frame clones are kept and a portion is missing. Among around 160,000 clones, about three quarters were seen once, and the ten largest hold around 2.8%. The sequenced sample consisted of PBMCs. All receptors come from a woman in her thirties or forties in good health and CMV-seropositive.

This clone was seen a handful of times. The V and J genes are TRBV7-9 and TRBJ1-1; possible D gene TRBD1, 6 bases. V was shortened by 5 bases and J by 4 bases, with 14 bases between the two germline ends. This CDR3 has 14 residues. The germline V gene has CDR1 SEHNR and CDR2 FQNEAQ (reference sequence). The CDR3 region has the DNA TGTGCCAGCAGCCAATCCACAGGGAGCACTGAAGCTTTCTTT. Its translation is CASSQSTGSTEAFF.

The rearrangement uses TRBV7-2 and TRBJ2-7; 13 bases map to TRBD2. V shed 5 bases, J shed 2 bases, and the junction held 3 bases outside the gene matches. From germline, CDR1 is SGHTA and CDR2 FQGNSA. CDR3 length: 15 amino acids. In DNA form, the CDR3 reads TGTGCCAGCAGCCCCGGGACTAGCGGGGCCTACGAGCAGTACTTC. It codes for CASSPGTSGAYEQYF.

V and J are TRBV18 and TRBJ2-3; 7 positions agree with TRBD2. CDR1 is KGHSH, CDR2 LQKENI, per germline. This CDR3 has 15 residues. The J segment lost 4 bases and the V segment lost 0 bases, leaving 4 bases of the junction unmatched. The CDR3 is CASSPPGGTADTQYF. The CDR3 DNA is TGTGCCAGCTCACCACCGGGGGGGACGGCAGATACGCAGTATTTT.

The V call is TRBV7-9, the J call TRBJ1-5; tentatively, D is TRBD1 (5 bases). CDR1 is SEHNR, CDR2 FQNEAQ, per germline (reference sequence). Trimming took 5 bases from V and 2 from J, leaving 10 bases between them. This CDR3 comprises 14 residues. In DNA form, the CDR3 reads TGTGCCAGCAGCATCCAGGGTGGCAATCAGCCCCAGCATTTT. This translates into CASSIQGGNQPQHF.

This rearrangement joins TRBV9 to TRBJ2-2; maybe TRBD1 (6 bases). Deletions cut 4 bases from V and 0 bases from J, with 10 bases between. The CDR3 has 15 residues. Germline CDR1 and CDR2: SGDLS and YYNGEE. CDR3 amino acids: CASSKDSANTGELFF. The CDR3, as DNA: TGTGCCAGCAGCAAGGACAGCGCGAACACCGGGGAGCTGTTTTTT.

There are a few counts of this clone. The V gene is TRBV9, the J gene TRBJ2-5, with 8 bases that match TRBD1. CDR1 is SGDLS and CDR2 is YYNGEE in the germline V gene. CDR3 size: 15 residues. V lost 4 bases to trimming and J lost 1 base; unmatched junction nucleotides: 6. The CDR3 here is CASSTITGGQETQYF. Here the CDR3 DNA reads TGTGCCAGCAGCACAATTACAGGGGGCCAAGAGACCCAGTACTTC.

The chain links TRBV7-9 to TRBJ2-7, with a possible D match to TRBD2 (6 bases). Germline V gene sequence: CDR1 SEHNR, CDR2 FQNEAQ (reference sequence). There are 13 residues in the CDR3. Trimming left V 5 bases short and J 5 bases short, with 13 bases between. The CDR3 nucleotides are TGTGCCAGCAGCACAACCCCGGGGGACGAGCAGTACTTC. It is translated as CASSTTPGDEQYF.

This chain uses TRBV27 with TRBJ1-6, with 11 bases fitting TRBD1. The germline V gene encodes CDR1 MNHEY and CDR2 SMNVEV (reference sequence). V gave up 5 bases and J gave up 5 bases; unmatched junction bases: 11. This CDR3 is 18 amino acids long. The CDR3 reads CASSLGHGQGADNSPLHF. The CDR3 DNA reads as TGTGCCAGCAGTCTAGGCCACGGACAGGGGGCTGATAATTCACCCCTCCACTTT.

V is TRBV6-9 and J is TRBJ1-1; D might be TRBD1 (6 bases). This CDR3 is built from 15 residues. Germline CDR1 reads MNHGY; CDR2 reads SVAAGI. V lost 0 bases and J lost 2, with 10 bases in between. The CDR3 nucleotides are TGTGCCAGCAGTTATTCGCGGACAGAAAACACTGAAGCTTTCTTT. It codes for CASSYSRTENTEAFF.

This chain links TRBV28 with TRBJ2-1, with 8 bases identical to TRBD1. CDR3 size: 13 residues. Looked up from germline, CDR1 is MDHEN and CDR2 is SYDVKM. The V gene end was trimmed by 6 bases and the J gene end by 7 bases; junction bases not matched to a gene: 5. In nucleotides, the CDR3 is TGTGCCAGCAGAGCAGGGGGCATGAATGAGCAGTTCTTC. It encodes CASRAGGMNEQFF. The variable domain in full, with the rest retrieved from reference TRBV28 and TRBJ2-1, is DVKVTQSSRYLVKRTGEKVFLECVQDMDHENMFWYRQDPGLGLRLIYFSYDVKMKEKGDIPEGYSVSREKKERFSLILESASTNQTSMYLCASRAGGMNEQFFGPGTRLTVL.

This chain uses TRBV5-1 with TRBJ2-1; tentatively, D is TRBD2 (6 bases). The CDR3 extends over 14 amino acids. V lost 4 bases to trimming and J lost 8 bases, with 16 bases between them. The V gene's germline CDR1 is SGHRS and CDR2 YFSETQ. CDR3 bases: TGCGCCAGCAGCCGGGGGACTGGATACGATGAGCAGTTCTTC. It encodes CASSRGTGYDEQFF. The full variable domain, in which reference TRBV5-1 and TRBJ2-1 provide the parts outside the CDR3, is KAGVTQTPRYLIKTRGQQVTLSCSPISGHRSVSWYQQTPGQGLQFLFEYFSETQRNKGNFPGRFSGRQFSNSRSEMNVSTLELGDSALYLCASSRGTGYDEQFFGPGTRLTVL.

This clone turned up a few times. The chain joins TRBV6-5 to TRBJ1-1; D is possibly TRBD1 (6 bases). The V and J ends lost 2 bases and 2 bases respectively, with 12 bases between them. This CDR3 spans 15 amino acids. Germline CDR1 reads MNHEY; CDR2 reads SVGAGI. This CDR3 is CASSYGGAYNTEAFF. CDR3 DNA: TGTGCCAGCAGTTACGGGGGGGCATATAACACTGAAGCTTTCTTT.

Here the CDR3 reads CASSFPPTRMTQYF. CDR3 in DNA: TGTGCCAGCAGTTTTCCTCCCACGCGCATGACCCAGTACTTC. V is TRBV27 and J is TRBJ2-5; D gene uncertain. The CDR3 loop spans 14 amino acids. CDR1 MNHEY and CDR2 SMNVEV come from the germline V gene (reference sequence). Trimming cost V 3 bases and J 7 bases, with 15 bases left between them.

The J gene is TRBJ2-3, the V gene TRBV7-2, with D uncertain. The germline V gene encodes CDR1 SGHTA and CDR2 FQGNSA. The CDR3 totals 13 residues. With 4 bases removed from V and 6 bases from J, the gap between germline ends came to 11 bases. The CDR3 loop is CASSSRGSDTQYF. CDR3 DNA: TGTGCCAGCAGCTCCAGAGGATCCGATACGCAGTATTTT. Filled out from reference TRBV7-2 and TRBJ2-3, the complete variable domain reads GAGVSQSPSNKVTEKGKDVELRCDPISGHTALYWYRQSLGQGLEFLIYFQGNSAPDKSGLPSDRFSAERTGGSVSTLTIQRTQQEDSAVYLCASSSRGSDTQYFGPGTRLTVL.

This sequence joins TRBV12-5 and TRBJ2-1; a weak D match, TRBD2 (6 bases). The germline gives CDR1 LGHNT, CDR2 FRNRAP. Trimming left V 1 base short and J 9 bases short, with 7 bases between. The CDR3 has 12 amino acids. CDR3: CASGLGAGEQFF. The CDR3 DNA is TGTGCTAGTGGTTTGGGAGCGGGTGAGCAGTTCTTC.

V is TRBV7-2 and J is TRBJ2-1; 8 bases fit TRBD2. V was clipped by 2 bases and J by 10 bases; unmatched bases: 10. Germline V CDR1 and CDR2: SGHTA, FQGNSA. This CDR3 comprises 15 residues. The CDR3 here is CASSLRGPGGGEQFF. CDR3 nucleotide sequence: TGTGCCAGCAGCTTAAGGGGTCCGGGGGGGGGCGAGCAGTTCTTC. Variable domain in full (rest from reference TRBV7-2 and TRBJ2-1): GAGVSQSPSNKVTEKGKDVELRCDPISGHTALYWYRQSLGQGLEFLIYFQGNSAPDKSGLPSDRFSAERTGGSVSTLTIQRTQQEDSAVYLCASSLRGPGGGEQFFGPGTRLTVL.

The chain employs TRBV4-2 and TRBJ2-7; 10 positions agree with TRBD2. Losses at the gene ends were 0 bases for V and 5 bases for J; bases not matched to a gene: 7. Looked up from germline, CDR1 is LGHNA and CDR2 is YNFKEQ. The CDR3 is 16 amino acids. The CDR3 reads CASSQEKTAGGDEQYF. As DNA, the CDR3 is TGTGCCAGCAGCCAAGAAAAGACAGCGGGAGGGGACGAGCAGTACTTC.

The chain joins TRBV19 to TRBJ2-1; D unresolved. CDR1 and CDR2 (germline): LNHDA, SQIVND (reference sequence). The CDR3 spans 13 residues. Trimming removed 5 bases at V and 3 bases at J, with 8 bases between. CDR3 sequence (DNA): TGTGCCAGTAGTCCGGAGCTCTACAATGAGCAGTTCTTC. This translates into CASSPELYNEQFF.

V and J are TRBV6-5 and TRBJ2-2, with TRBD1 matching over 7 bases. This CDR3 comprises 14 residues. J lost 5 bases, V lost 10 bases, and 10 bases had no gene match. Germline values: CDR1 MNHEY, CDR2 SVGAGI. CDR3 sequence (DNA): TGTGCCACCCGATGGGACAGAGAGACCGGGGAGCTGTTTTTT. Translating it yields CATRWDRETGELFF.

This chain joins TRBV10-3 and TRBJ2-1, with 11 bases fitting TRBD2. This CDR3 region has 17 residues. V shed 6 bases and J 4 bases; nucleotides not matched to a gene: 11. Germline CDR1 reads ENHRY; CDR2 reads SYGVKD. The CDR3 region is CAISERSGRATYNEQFF. The CDR3 nucleotides are TGTGCCATCAGCGAGCGTAGCGGGAGGGCAACATACAATGAGCAGTTCTTC.

Here the CDR3 DNA reads TGTGCCAGTAGTCCCCAGGGGGCGCCGGGCACCGGGGAGCTGTTTTTT. Translated: CASSPQGAPGTGELFF. J is TRBJ2-2 and V is TRBV19, with 8 bases matching TRBD1. The CDR3 length is 16 residues. With 5 bases clipped from V and 4 bases from J, the junction kept 9 bases outside the gene matches. Germline-derived CDR1 and CDR2 are LNHDA and SQIVND (reference sequence).

This clone was detected a few times. This rearrangement joins TRBV9 to TRBJ2-5; D uncertain. The CDR3 runs 14 residues. V was pared by 2 bases and J by 1 base, with 9 bases between. The germline V gene has CDR1 SGDLS and CDR2 YYNGEE. The CDR3 nucleotides are TGTGCCAGCAGCGTGATGGCAGGCCAAGAGACCCAGTACTTC. Amino acid sequence: CASSVMAGQETQYF.

The chain employs TRBV5-6 and TRBJ2-3; 12 positions agree with TRBD2. This CDR3 is built from 16 residues. Losses at the gene ends were 0 bases for V and 6 bases for J; bases not matched to a gene: 5. Germline V gene sequence: CDR1 SGHDT, CDR2 YYEEEE. CDR3 in amino acids: CASSLVTSGGLDTQYF. For the CDR3, the DNA is TGTGCCAGCAGCTTGGTTACTAGCGGGGGGCTGGATACGCAGTATTTT.

The chain carries TRBV10-3 and TRBJ2-2, with TRBD1 identical over 7 bases. The CDR3 has 15 residues. Trimming removed 6 bases from V and 4 bases from J; junction bases left unmatched: 8. Germline V gives CDR1 ENHRY, CDR2 SYGVKD. As DNA, the CDR3 is TGTGCCATCAGGGGGACAGCCCCGGGCACCGGGGAGCTGTTTTTT. It codes for CAIRGTAPGTGELFF.

The V gene is TRBV6-5, the J gene TRBJ2-7; no definite D call. The V end was cut by 6 bases, the J end by 0 bases, with 12 bases between. Germline CDR1 is MNHEY and CDR2 is SVGAGI. This CDR3 is 14 amino acids long. CDR3 sequence (DNA): TGTGCCAGCAGCCCCCAGGCGAGCTCCTACGAGCAGTACTTC. It yields the protein CASSPQASSYEQYF.

This chain uses TRBV6-4 with TRBJ2-2; D is perhaps TRBD2 (6 bases). The CDR3 contains 13 residues. Germline lookup yields CDR1 MRHNA and CDR2 SNTAGT. Trimming took off 9 bases at V and 2 bases at J, with 10 bases between the two ends. CDR3 in amino acids: CASGDLNTGELFF. In DNA, the CDR3 is TGTGCCAGTGGGGACTTAAACACCGGGGAGCTGTTTTTT.

This chain links TRBV6-6 with TRBJ2-1; no firm D call. The CDR3 loop spans 15 amino acids. V was pared by 2 bases and J by 0 bases, with 8 bases between. Germline-derived CDR1 and CDR2 are MNHNY and SVGAGI (reference sequence). Here the CDR3 reads CASSYEDRSYNEQFF. CDR3 bases: TGTGCCAGCAGTTACGAGGATCGCTCCTACAATGAGCAGTTCTTC.